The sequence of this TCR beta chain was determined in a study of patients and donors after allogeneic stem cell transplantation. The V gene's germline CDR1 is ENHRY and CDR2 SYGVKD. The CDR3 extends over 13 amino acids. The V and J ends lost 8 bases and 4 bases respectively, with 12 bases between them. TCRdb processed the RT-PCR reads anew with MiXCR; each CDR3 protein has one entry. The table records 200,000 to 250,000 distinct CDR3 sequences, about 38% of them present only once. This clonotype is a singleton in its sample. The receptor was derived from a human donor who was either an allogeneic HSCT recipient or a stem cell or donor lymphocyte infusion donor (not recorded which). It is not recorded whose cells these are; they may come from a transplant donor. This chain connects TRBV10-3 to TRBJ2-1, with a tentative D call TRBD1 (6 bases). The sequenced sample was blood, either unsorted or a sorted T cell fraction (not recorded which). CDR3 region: CAISGTRYNEQFF. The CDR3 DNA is TGTGCCATCTCCGGGACACGTTACAATGAGCAGTTCTTC.